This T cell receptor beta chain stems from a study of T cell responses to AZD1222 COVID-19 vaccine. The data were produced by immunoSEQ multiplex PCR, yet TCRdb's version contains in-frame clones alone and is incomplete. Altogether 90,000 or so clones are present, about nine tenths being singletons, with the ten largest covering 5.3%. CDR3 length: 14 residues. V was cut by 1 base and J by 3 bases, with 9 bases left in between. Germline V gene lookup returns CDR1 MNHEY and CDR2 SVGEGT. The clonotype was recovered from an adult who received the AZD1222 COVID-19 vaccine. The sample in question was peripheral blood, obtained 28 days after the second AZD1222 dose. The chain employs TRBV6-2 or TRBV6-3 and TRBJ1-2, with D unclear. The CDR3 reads CASSYYSAYYGYTF. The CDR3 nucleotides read TGTGCCAGCAGTTACTATTCGGCTTACTATGGCTACACCTTC.